A single sample gave rise to the 13 T cell receptor beta chains below, sequenced in a study of identical twins. TCRdb passed the 5' RACE reads through MiXCR, listing each CDR3 protein once. Found here are 250,000 or so distinct CDR3 sequences, about 13% of them singletons; the top ten hold roughly 4.2%. In addition, the sample was reused for a study of yellow fever vaccine responses in identical twins.

Sequenced material: memory (CD45RO+) T cells sorted from blood. The source of these receptors is a woman between 18 and 29 years old in good health.

This clonotype was seen many times. V usage is TRBV27 and J usage is TRBJ1-2; D might be TRBD1 (6 bases). Per germline, CDR1 MNHEY and CDR2 SMNVEV (reference sequence). The CDR3 is 13 amino acids. V was shortened by 7 bases and J by 6 bases, with 15 bases between the two germline ends. The CDR3 sequence: CASTHRQDHGYTF. DNA of the CDR3: TGTGCCAGCACCCACCGACAGGATCATGGCTACACCTTC.

This clonotype showed up many times. The V call is TRBV2, the J call TRBJ2-1, with D tentatively TRBD2 (6 bases). Per germline, CDR1 SNHLY and CDR2 FYNNEI. Trimming removed 8 bases at V and 5 bases at J, with 19 bases between. The CDR3 covers 15 residues. The chain's CDR3 is CASARGGVSNNEQFF. CDR3 sequence (DNA): TGTGCCAGCGCCCGGGGAGGAGTGTCGAACAATGAGCAGTTCTTC.

This clonotype occurred a few times. The chain couples TRBV5-1 to TRBJ2-2, with D perhaps matching TRBD1 (5 bases). The germline CDR1 and CDR2 sequences are SGHRS and YFSETQ. Trimming left V 5 bases short and J 4 bases short, with 18 bases between. This CDR3 contains 16 residues. The CDR3 DNA reads TGCGCCAGCAGATACGTGAGGACACCGAGCACCGGGGAGCTGTTTTTT. Residues: CASRYVRTPSTGELFF.

The genes are TRBV6-2 or TRBV6-3 and TRBJ2-3; possible D gene TRBD1, 5 bases. The V end was cut by 0 bases, the J end by 0 bases, with 19 bases between. The CDR3 has 19 residues. Germline V gene lookup returns CDR1 MNHEY and CDR2 SVGEGT. CDR3 bases: TGTGCCAGCAGTTACTCGCCTGACAGAGATATTTCTAGCACAGATACGCAGTATTTT. Protein sequence: CASSYSPDRDISSTDTQYF.

In this sample, this clonotype turned up a few times. V gene TRBV3-1 combines with J gene TRBJ2-7; D tentatively reads TRBD1 or TRBD2 (6 bases each). Trimming removed 0 bases at V and 3 bases at J, with 15 bases between. CDR3 length equals 16 residues. Germline V lookup: CDR1 LGHDT, CDR2 YNNKEL (reference sequence). CDR3 nucleotides: TGTGCCAGCAGCCAAGAAGGGGGGTATTCCGGCTACGAGCAGTACTTC. Protein sequence: CASSQEGGYSGYEQYF.

The CDR3 sequence: CASSVRLNTGELFF. The CDR3 DNA sequence: TGTGCCAGCAGTGTTCGGCTGAACACCGGGGAGCTGTTTTTT. The chain couples TRBV2 to TRBJ2-2; D remains ambiguous. Germline lookup yields CDR1 SNHLY and CDR2 FYNNEI. This CDR3 comprises 14 residues. V was clipped by 4 bases and J by 1 base, with 7 bases between them.

Only a few counts were recorded for this clonotype. The gene calls are TRBV6-5 and TRBJ2-1; TRBD2 might be the D (5 bases). The CDR3 consists of 15 residues. From germline, CDR1 is MNHEY and CDR2 SVGAGI. Between the trimmed V and J ends, which lost 2 bases and 7 bases, there was a span of 15 bases. CDR3 region: CASSYASSLGNEQFF. CDR3 DNA: TGTGCCAGCAGTTACGCATCTAGCCTTGGAAATGAGCAGTTCTTC.

In its sample, this clonotype was seen a few times. V and J are TRBV3-1 and TRBJ2-2; no firm D call. Trimming cost V 6 bases and J 4 bases, with 9 bases left between them. Germline values: CDR1 LGHDT, CDR2 YNNKEL (reference sequence). The CDR3 has 13 amino acids. CDR3 coding DNA: TGTGCCAGCAGGTCACGTAGCACCGGGGAGCTGTTTTTT. Amino acid sequence: CASRSRSTGELFF.

This chain connects TRBV19 to TRBJ2-1; 7 bases match TRBD2. Germline V gives CDR1 LNHDA, CDR2 SQIVND (reference sequence). V shed 3 bases and J 4 bases; nucleotides not matched to a gene: 6. The CDR3 consists of 15 residues. CDR3 DNA sequence: TGTGCCAGTAGTATTGCCGGGCGGGGGTACAATGAGCAGTTCTTC. It specifies CASSIAGRGYNEQFF.

This clonotype was seen only a few times. The rearrangement links TRBV30 to TRBJ2-3; 9 nucleotides agree with TRBD2. This CDR3 spans 15 amino acids. V was pared by 5 bases and J by 0 bases, with 6 bases of the junction left unmatched. Germline V gene data show CDR1 as GTSNPN and CDR2 as SVGIG (reference sequence). This chain's CDR3 is CAWGTLAGSTDTQYF. CDR3 sequence (DNA): TGTGCCTGGGGGACCCTAGCGGGGAGCACAGATACGCAGTATTTT.

This chain connects TRBV25-1 to TRBJ2-2; possibly TRBD2 for D (6 bases). The germline gives CDR1 MGHDK, CDR2 SYGVNS. Trimming removed 8 bases from V and 6 bases from J, with 10 bases in between. CDR3 length: 12 residues. The CDR3 spells CASYPGAGELFF. Written as DNA, the CDR3 is TGTGCCAGCTACCCGGGGGCCGGGGAGCTGTTTTTT.

CDR3 sequence (DNA): TGCAGTGCTCCCACGGGGGTACCCTACGAGCAGTACTTC. Protein product: CSAPTGVPYEQYF. V gene TRBV20-1 combines with J gene TRBJ2-7; tentatively, D is TRBD2 (6 bases). CDR1 and CDR2 (germline): DFQATT, SNEGSKA (reference sequence). This CDR3 is built from 13 residues. Deletions cut 5 bases from V and 2 bases from J, with 13 bases between.

CDR3 bases: TGTGCCAGCAGTCGGACTAGCGGGGGGAATGAGCAGTTCTTC. Translated: CASSRTSGGNEQFF. This chain links TRBV6-1 with TRBJ2-1; 14 nucleotides match TRBD2. The germline gives CDR1 MNHNS, CDR2 SASEGT. CDR3 length: 14 amino acids. Losses at the gene ends were 5 bases for V and 7 bases for J; bases not matched to a gene: 1.